Each of the 20 T cell receptor beta chains below was sequenced from the same sample in a study of vaccination and CD4 T cells after COVID-19. For these TCRs, the target antigens are not known. Researchers used the Oncomine TCR Beta short-read assay to sequence DNA from cultured CD4+ T cells. TCRdb reanalysed the PCR reads using MiXCR and keeps one entry per CDR3 protein. The sample holds 18,000 or so distinct CDR3 sequences; approximately 52% are singletons and the top ten take around 10%. Treatment defined: approximately 11-day PBMC culture with coronavirus spike peptide pools or control peptides (ViraFEST assay). What was sequenced was CD4+ T cells from blood, cultured in vitro. These receptors were collected from a human donor who had recovered from COVID-19.

The V gene is TRBV7-9, the J gene TRBJ1-2; 9 bases line up with TRBD1. The CDR3 is 13 residues long. In germline, CDR1 is SEHNR, CDR2 FQNEAQ (reference sequence). Trimming took 5 bases from V and 10 from J; bases not matched to a gene: 8. In DNA form, the CDR3 reads TGTGCCAGCAGCCAAGACAGGGGGAATGTCTACACCTTC. This translates into CASSQDRGNVYTF.

This clonotype was seen more than once but under ten times. The chain couples TRBV7-2 to TRBJ2-7; D might be TRBD1 (6 bases). The CDR3 contains 14 residues. Germline CDR1 SGHTA, CDR2 FQGNSA. The V and J ends lost 7 bases and 0 bases respectively, with 13 bases between them. The CDR3 DNA is TGTGCCAGCACCTCCGGCAGGGGCTCCTACGAGCAGTACTTC. Translated: CASTSGRGSYEQYF.

Only a few counts were recorded for this clonotype. V is TRBV20-1 and J is TRBJ2-5; D may correspond to TRBD1 or TRBD2 (5 bases each). This CDR3 has 11 residues. From germline, CDR1 is DFQATT and CDR2 SNEGSKA (reference sequence). The V end was cut by 6 bases, the J end by 7 bases, with 12 bases between. CDR3 region: CSAPTRGTQYF. The DNA of the CDR3 is TGCAGTGCGCCTACTAGGGGGACCCAGTACTTC.

The gene calls are TRBV2 and TRBJ1-5, with TRBD1 matching over 9 bases. V lost 6 bases and J lost 5; bases outside the gene matches: 2. Germline CDR1 SNHLY, CDR2 FYNNEI. CDR3 length equals 13 residues. The CDR3 reads CASSRTGDQPQHF. Here the CDR3 DNA reads TGTGCCAGCAGCAGGACAGGGGATCAGCCCCAGCATTTT.

This sequence joins TRBV7-3 and TRBJ2-7; 9 bases align to TRBD1. Germline CDR1 and CDR2: SGHTA and FQGTGA. The CDR3 length is 16 residues. The V gene end was trimmed by 0 bases and the J gene end by 3 bases; junction bases not matched to a gene: 6. CDR3: CASSLTSGQGNYEQYF. The CDR3 bases are TGTGCCAGCAGCTTAACGTCGGGACAGGGTAACTACGAGCAGTACTTC.

The V gene is TRBV4-3, the J gene TRBJ2-3; 10 nucleotides align to TRBD2. Trimming removed 4 bases from V and 4 bases from J; junction bases left unmatched: 11. Germline loops: CDR1 LGHNA, CDR2 YSLEER. The CDR3 has 17 amino acids. CDR3 sequence: CASSLDGLADPPDTQYF. CDR3 DNA sequence: TGCGCCAGCAGCCTAGACGGACTAGCGGATCCCCCAGATACGCAGTATTTT.

In its sample, this clonotype was seen a few times. This chain joins TRBV7-8 and TRBJ1-6, with TRBD1 as a possible D gene (5 bases). This CDR3 contains 19 residues. Germline V gene data show CDR1 as SGHVS and CDR2 as FQNEAQ. V gave up 1 base and J gave up 0 bases, with 16 bases separating them. The CDR3 DNA reads TGTGCCAGCAGCTTAGTCGGGGTGCGGGGGAGCTCCTATAATTCACCCCTCCACTTT. Translation gives CASSLVGVRGSSYNSPLHF.

J is TRBJ1-1 and V is TRBV18; 8 positions agree with TRBD1. The CDR3 is made up of 15 amino acids. Germline V CDR1 and CDR2: KGHSH, LQKENI. The V gene end was trimmed by 3 bases and the J gene end by 5 bases; junction bases not matched to a gene: 8. The CDR3 spells CASSPLQGAGTEAFF. DNA for the CDR3: TGTGCCAGCTCACCCCTCCAGGGGGCGGGGACTGAAGCTTTCTTT.

The chain uses TRBV20-1 and TRBJ1-4; the match to TRBD1 covers 8 bases. Per the germline V gene, CDR1 is DFQATT and CDR2 is SNEGSKA (reference sequence). Trimming took 6 bases from V and 7 from J; bases not matched to a gene: 10. The CDR3 has 14 amino acids. The CDR3 reads CSARRGQVVEKLFF. The CDR3 DNA reads as TGCAGTGCGAGGCGGGGACAGGTCGTTGAAAAACTGTTTTTT.

The chain joins TRBV6-1 to TRBJ1-2; TRBD1 agrees at 7 bases. There are 13 residues in the CDR3. J was trimmed by 7 bases and V by 5 bases; bases with no gene match: 7. Germline V gives CDR1 MNHNS, CDR2 SASEGT. Here the CDR3 DNA reads TGTGCCAGCAGTCTACAGGGGACCGCTGGCTACACCTTC. Translated, it gives CASSLQGTAGYTF.

This clonotype was counted once. The chain couples TRBV28 to TRBJ2-3; possibly TRBD1 or TRBD2 for D (5 bases each). CDR3 length: 12 amino acids. Trimming removed 3 bases from V and 7 bases from J, with 8 bases in between. Germline V lookup: CDR1 MDHEN, CDR2 SYDVKM. CDR3 protein: CASSLRGNTQYF. The CDR3 DNA reads TGTGCCAGCAGTTTGAGGGGCAATACGCAGTATTTT.

The chain employs TRBV2 and TRBJ1-1; D is perhaps TRBD1 (6 bases). Germline CDR1 is SNHLY and CDR2 is FYNNEI. Trimming removed 0 bases at V and 2 bases at J, with 10 bases between. This CDR3 has 15 residues. CDR3 in DNA: TGTGCCAGCAGTGAAGCGACAGGCCGAAACACTGAAGCTTTCTTT. It translates to CASSEATGRNTEAFF.

This chain uses TRBV7-2 with TRBJ1-5; 12 nucleotides align to TRBD1. After removal of 5 bases from V and 4 bases from J, the junction contained 6 bases not matched to a gene. This CDR3 region has 16 residues. CDR1 and CDR2 from the germline V gene are SGHTA and FQGNSA. This CDR3 reads CASSPGTGGRNQPQHF. The CDR3 nucleotides read TGTGCCAGCAGCCCCGGGACAGGGGGCAGGAATCAGCCCCAGCATTTT.

The chain is built from TRBV20-1 and TRBJ1-2; D might be TRBD1 (6 bases). The germline CDR1 and CDR2 sequences are DFQATT and SNEGSKA (reference sequence). Trimming removed 4 bases from V and 13 bases from J, with 25 bases in between. The CDR3 runs to 14 residues. The CDR3 protein is CSATGTQGSVVFTF. The CDR3 DNA follows: TGCAGTGCTACAGGGACACAGGGCTCTGTCGTCTTCACCTTC.

This clonotype was picked up a small number of times. The chain employs TRBV6-1 and TRBJ1-5; 8 bases align to TRBD1. The CDR3 contains 16 residues. The J segment lost 4 bases and the V segment lost 3 bases, leaving 8 bases of the junction unmatched. In germline, CDR1 is MNHNS, CDR2 SASEGT. CDR3 loop: CASSDNRQGRNQPQHF. The CDR3 nucleotides are TGTGCCAGCAGTGACAATAGACAGGGGCGGAATCAGCCCCAGCATTTT.

The chain links TRBV24-1 to TRBJ1-2; 7 bases line up with TRBD1. The length of the CDR3 is 16 residues. The germline gives CDR1 KGHDR, CDR2 SFDVKD. The ends lost 4 bases at V and 5 bases at J; junction bases unmatched: 12. CDR3 nucleotide sequence: TGTGCCACCAGTGACCCCGGACAGGCCCACTTTTATGGCTACACCTTC. It codes for CATSDPGQAHFYGYTF.

The V call is TRBV5-1, the J call TRBJ2-2, with 8 bases lining up with TRBD2. Germline assignment: CDR1 SGHRS and CDR2 YFSETQ. There are 17 residues in the CDR3. Trimming took 3 bases from V and 1 from J; bases not matched to a gene: 8. DNA for the CDR3: TGCGCCAGCAGCTGGTATGGGACTAGTCGGAACACCGGGGAGCTGTTTTTT. Translating it yields CASSWYGTSRNTGELFF.

The chain has TRBV20-1 and TRBJ1-5, with 7 positions matching TRBD1. V lost 1 base, J lost 11 bases, and 8 bases stayed unmatched. The CDR3 has 13 amino acids. Germline CDR1 reads DFQATT; CDR2 reads SNEGSKA (reference sequence). CDR3 protein: CSARGPGGRSQHF. CDR3 in DNA: TGCAGTGCTAGAGGCCCAGGGGGGCGGTCCCAGCATTTT.

This clonotype was picked up a small number of times. The rearrangement uses TRBV20-1 and TRBJ2-6, with 7 nucleotides matching TRBD1. Germline V gene lookup returns CDR1 DFQATT and CDR2 SNEGSKA (reference sequence). V shed 4 bases and J 0 bases; nucleotides not matched to a gene: 3. This CDR3 comprises 15 residues. In nucleotides, the CDR3 is TGCAGTGCTACCCGGGACAGCTCTGGGGCCAACGTCCTGACTTTC. Translation: CSATRDSSGANVLTF.

This clonotype is categorized as medium-sized. This sequence joins TRBV2 and TRBJ2-7; 9 bases fit TRBD1. V lost 6 bases and J lost 6; bases outside the gene matches: 15. The CDR3 spans 16 residues. Germline CDR1 and CDR2: SNHLY and FYNNEI. DNA for the CDR3: TGTGCCAGCAGCCCCACGGGGGACAGGGCGGTCGGCGAGCAGTACTTC. Protein: CASSPTGDRAVGEQYF. The full variable domain, rest sourced from reference TRBV2 and TRBJ2-7, is EPEVTQTPSHQVTQMGQEVILRCVPISNHLYFYWYRQILGQKVEFLVSFYNNEISEKSEIFDDQFSVERPDGSNFTLKIRSTKLEDSAMYFCASSPTGDRAVGEQYFGPGTRLTVT.